Below are 10 T cell receptor beta chains sequenced from a single sample in a study of shared clonotypes between healthy human individuals. The protocol was immunoSEQ multiplex PCR, while the TCRdb copy is restricted to in-frame clones and leaves out a portion. The data hold about 2,500,000 clones, with 90% to 95% observed a single time. The sample was naive CD4+ T cells sorted from blood. The sample's subset: CD45RA+ positively selected. The receptors stem from a man aged 18-30 years in good health.

The V call is TRBV5-1, the J call TRBJ1-2; D not certain. Germline V gene sequence: CDR1 SGHRS, CDR2 YFSETQ. Trimming cost V 2 bases and J 2 bases, with 10 bases left between them. This CDR3 is built from 14 residues. This CDR3 is CASSFDRPNYGYTF. In DNA form, the CDR3 reads TGCGCCAGCAGCTTTGATAGGCCCAACTATGGCTACACCTTC.

V and J are TRBV14 and TRBJ1-3, with no clear D. Germline V CDR1 and CDR2: SGHDN, FVKESK. The CDR3 runs to 13 residues. Trimming pared 4 bases from V and 4 bases from J, leaving 8 bases between. The CDR3: CASSLGAGNTIYF. CDR3 coding DNA: TGTGCCAGCAGCCTGGGTGCCGGAAACACCATATATTTT.

The CDR3 DNA follows: TGTGCCAGAAGCGTACCCGACACTCTGGGGAAGGGAACTGAAGCTTTCTTT. This gives the protein CARSVPDTLGKGTEAFF. This rearrangement joins TRBV5-3 to TRBJ1-1; the D is unclear. TRBV5-3 is an ORF, and what it does is uncertain. V lost 4 bases, J lost 5 bases, and 24 bases lay in between. The CDR3 has 17 amino acids.

The chain couples TRBV5-6 to TRBJ1-2; tentative D call: TRBD1 (6 bases). This CDR3 has 17 residues. Germline loops: CDR1 SGHDT, CDR2 YYEEEE. Trimming removed 3 bases from V and 4 bases from J, with 22 bases in between. CDR3: CASSSIGGAKGGYGYTF. Here the CDR3 DNA reads TGTGCCAGCAGCTCCATTGGAGGGGCCAAAGGGGGCTATGGCTACACCTTC.

V gene TRBV5-1 combines with J gene TRBJ2-6; the D gene is possibly TRBD1 (6 bases). Germline CDR1 SGHRS, CDR2 YFSETQ. The length of the CDR3 is 16 residues. The germline V and J ends were trimmed by 4 bases and 2 bases, with 13 bases remaining between them. CDR3: CASSLGDRTGANVLTF. CDR3 DNA: TGCGCCAGCAGCCTGGGTGACAGGACTGGGGCCAACGTCCTGACTTTC.

This rearrangement joins TRBV6-1 to TRBJ2-5, with TRBD1 as a possible D gene (5 bases). Germline CDR1 and CDR2: MNHNS and SASEGT. Trimming took off 2 bases at V and 4 bases at J, with 11 bases between the two ends. The CDR3 totals 14 residues. The CDR3 here is CASSEITRVETQYF. The CDR3 nucleotides are TGTGCCAGCAGTGAAATAACCAGGGTAGAGACCCAGTACTTC.

This clone was recorded once. The CDR3 sequence: CASSEFGGTPGSGANVLTF. The DNA for the CDR3 is TGTGCCAGCAGTGAATTCGGGGGCACCCCGGGCTCTGGGGCCAACGTCCTGACTTTC. The chain links TRBV6-1 to TRBJ2-6; D may match TRBD1 or TRBD2 (6 bases each). The ends were cut back, 2 bases at V and 0 bases at J, with 17 bases in the middle. Germline lookup yields CDR1 MNHNS and CDR2 SASEGT. The length of the CDR3 is 19 residues.

The chain combines TRBV11-2 with TRBJ1-1; D is unclear. Germline assignment: CDR1 SGHAT and CDR2 FQNNGV. CDR3 length: 16 residues. V gave up 0 bases and J gave up 0 bases, with 11 bases separating them. This CDR3 reads CASSLDSALMNTEAFF. As DNA, the CDR3 is TGTGCCAGCAGCTTAGACTCTGCTCTCATGAACACTGAAGCTTTCTTT.

The chain links TRBV25-1 to TRBJ2-7; 8 bases are a match to TRBD1. Germline assignment: CDR1 MGHDK and CDR2 SYGVNS. The CDR3 totals 15 residues. V trimming: 6 bases; J trimming: 1 base; junction bases outside the gene matches: 8. This chain's CDR3 is CASRPGQENSYEQYF. In nucleotides, the CDR3 is TGTGCCAGCAGGCCGGGACAGGAGAATTCCTACGAGCAGTACTTC.

The chain employs TRBV21-1 and TRBJ2-1; the table assigns TRBD2, which was not confirmed against the DNA. TRBV21-1 is a listed pseudogene. The CDR3 length is 14 residues. For the CDR3, the DNA is TGTGCCAGCAGCAAAGTGCGTCCTGACAATGAGCAGTTCTTC. This gives the protein CASSKVRPDNEQFF.